This T cell receptor beta chain was identified in a study of T-cell memory formation after mild COVID-19. In the study overall: Clusters of TCRs were largely donor specific. Study results and caveats: Memory cells collected pre-infection included some clones that later responded, suggesting cross-reactive memory joined.

Each CDR3 protein gets one entry after TCRdb re-called the 5' RACE reads with MiXCR. The sample lists 150,000 to 200,000 distinct CDR3 sequences, 11% occurring once. This clonotype was observed a few times. Antigen specificity is unknown. The sequencing sample was made of PBMCs or a T cell subset sorted from them (not recorded which). The sequence came from a man between 18 and 35 years old who had mild COVID-19 (a few samples of this study predate the infection). Cell type and time point are not known.

The CDR3 bases are TGTGCCAGCAGCCCCGGGACATACACCGGGGAGCTGTTTTTT. Its translation is CASSPGTYTGELFF. V usage is TRBV7-6 and J usage is TRBJ2-2, with D perhaps matching TRBD1 (6 bases). V dropped 5 bases and J dropped 3 bases, with 10 bases sitting between them. CDR1 and CDR2 (germline): SGHVS, FNYEAQ. This CDR3 has 14 amino acids. The variable domain in full, with the rest retrieved from reference TRBV7-6 and TRBJ2-2, is GAGVSQSPRYKVTKRGQDVALRCDPISGHVSLYWYRQALGQGPEFLTYFNYEAQQDKSGLPNDRFSAERPEGSISTLTIQRTEQRDSAMYRCASSPGTYTGELFFGEGSRLTVL.